What follows are 18 T cell receptor beta chains derived from one specimen sequenced in a study of shared clonotypes between healthy human individuals. Clones were sequenced by immunoSEQ multiplex PCR, and TCRdb holds only the in-frame ones, with some missing. The data contain approximately 980,000 clones, around three quarters of them singletons. Sequences were obtained from memory CD4+ T cells sorted from blood. Subset indicated: CD45RA-negative fraction. Receptors were obtained from a man aged 18 to 35 in good health.

This clone has more than one count but fewer than ten. The chain links TRBV6-6 to TRBJ1-5, with 8 nucleotides matching TRBD1. Germline V gene data show CDR1 as MNHNY and CDR2 as SVGAGI (reference sequence). V lost 4 bases and J lost 5; bases outside the gene matches: 4. The CDR3 length is 14 residues. The chain's CDR3 is CASSWDRFYQPQHF. CDR3 DNA: TGTGCCAGCAGTTGGGACAGGTTTTATCAGCCCCAGCATTTT.

The chain has TRBV5-1 and TRBJ2-3; 12 bases align to TRBD2. The germline gives CDR1 SGHRS, CDR2 YFSETQ. This CDR3 is 15 amino acids long. J gave up 1 base and V 4 bases, and 1 base lay outside the gene matches. The CDR3 loop is CASSPSGRGTDTQYF. The CDR3 DNA reads as TGCGCCAGCAGCCCTAGCGGGAGGGGCACAGATACGCAGTATTTT.

Remarks on this clone: The same CDR3 is also encoded by other DNA sequences in this sample. V usage is TRBV11-2 and J usage is TRBJ2-1; the D gene is possibly TRBD2 (6 bases). Germline CDR1 and CDR2: SGHAT and FQNNGV. V was clipped by 3 bases and J by 2 bases, with 8 bases between them. The CDR3 runs 14 residues. DNA for the CDR3: TGTGCCAGCAGCTTTGGGGGGACCTACAATGAGCAGTTCTTC. Its protein is CASSFGGTYNEQFF.

This chain joins TRBV2 and TRBJ2-7; maybe TRBD2 (6 bases). The CDR3 runs to 13 residues. Trimming pared 6 bases from V and 2 bases from J, leaving 11 bases between. CDR1 is SNHLY and CDR2 is FYNNEI in the germline V gene. The CDR3 loop reads CASRLGGTYEQYF. The CDR3 nucleotides are TGTGCCAGCAGGCTGGGCGGGACCTACGAGCAGTACTTC.

The V and J genes are TRBV7-8 and TRBJ2-2, with 8 positions matching TRBD1. The germline gives CDR1 SGHVS, CDR2 FQNEAQ. V lost 5 bases, J lost 4 bases, and 12 bases stayed unmatched. The CDR3 has 17 amino acids. CDR3 bases: TGTGCCAGCAGCCTCCACCCGGGACAGGCTGGCACCGGGGAGCTGTTTTTT. It is translated as CASSLHPGQAGTGELFF.

The V and J genes are TRBV6-5 and TRBJ1-3, with unresolved D. The CDR3 runs to 15 residues. V lost 6 bases to trimming and J lost 0 bases, with 12 bases between them. Germline CDR1 reads MNHEY; CDR2 reads SVGAGI. This CDR3 is CASSPGLRSGNTIYF. As DNA, the CDR3 is TGTGCCAGCAGCCCTGGTCTCCGCTCTGGAAACACCATATATTTT.

This chain connects TRBV27 to TRBJ2-3; D gene uncertain. The CDR3 runs 14 residues. The V end was cut by 7 bases, the J end by 6 bases, with 17 bases between. Germline values: CDR1 MNHEY, CDR2 SMNVEV (reference sequence). The CDR3 DNA sequence: TGTGCCAGCATCCCGGGCCCCAAGGAGGATACGCAGTATTTT. Protein: CASIPGPKEDTQYF.

The J gene is TRBJ1-5, the V gene TRBV2; possibly TRBD1 for D (5 bases). Germline CDR1 and CDR2: SNHLY and FYNNEI. The CDR3 loop spans 16 amino acids. The germline V and J ends were trimmed by 4 bases and 0 bases, with 13 bases remaining between them. The CDR3 DNA reads TGTGCCAGCAGTGCCGGGACCTTATATAGCAATCAGCCCCAGCATTTT. Translated, it gives CASSAGTLYSNQPQHF. Full variable domain (rest looked up from reference TRBV2 and TRBJ1-5): EPEVTQTPSHQVTQMGQEVILRCVPISNHLYFYWYRQILGQKVEFLVSFYNNEISEKSEIFDDQFSVERPDGSNFTLKIRSTKLEDSAMYFCASSAGTLYSNQPQHFGDGTRLSIL.

The V gene is TRBV7-9, the J gene TRBJ2-2, with unresolved D. The CDR3 is 13 residues long. Trimming shortened V by 1 base and J by 6 bases, and 6 bases separated the two germline ends. Per germline, CDR1 SEHNR and CDR2 FQNEAQ (reference sequence). For the CDR3, the DNA is TGTGCCAGCAGCTTAGTTTCGGCCGGGGAGCTGTTTTTT. It translates to CASSLVSAGELFF.

The chain links TRBV6-5 to TRBJ2-7, with D tentatively TRBD1 (6 bases). CDR1 is MNHEY, CDR2 SVGAGI, per germline. This CDR3 has 14 amino acids. Trimming removed 5 bases at V and 2 bases at J, with 13 bases between. In DNA, the CDR3 is TGTGCCAGCAGTACACTGACAGGCGCCTACGAGCAGTACTTC. This encodes CASSTLTGAYEQYF.

The chain uses TRBV4-3 and TRBJ2-1; 9 nucleotides align to TRBD1. The germline V gene has CDR1 LGHNA and CDR2 YSLEER. The CDR3 covers 15 residues. Trimming removed 6 bases from V and 6 bases from J; junction bases left unmatched: 9. The CDR3 loop is CASRHTGGLGNEQFF. DNA for the CDR3: TGCGCCAGCAGGCATACAGGGGGCTTAGGCAATGAGCAGTTCTTC.

This clone appeared a single time. The chain joins TRBV5-4 to TRBJ2-5; D gene uncertain. CDR3 size: 15 residues. Germline CDR1 SGHNT, CDR2 YYREEE (reference sequence). Trimming removed 4 bases at V and 3 bases at J, with 16 bases between. CDR3 DNA: TGTGCCAGCAGCGCAGAACAGAGATTCGAAGAGACCCAGTACTTC. Translating gives CASSAEQRFEETQYF.

The chain combines TRBV6-1 with TRBJ1-2; 7 nucleotides agree with TRBD1. The V and J ends lost 6 bases and 4 bases, in that order; junction bases with no gene match: 11. This CDR3 spans 15 amino acids. Germline V gene data show CDR1 as MNHNS and CDR2 as SASEGT. CDR3 region: CASRGTATGGYGYTF. DNA for the CDR3: TGTGCCAGCAGGGGGACAGCGACCGGTGGCTATGGCTACACCTTC.

This clone was observed a handful of times. The chain combines TRBV30 with TRBJ1-6, with D hard to call. V was shortened by 4 bases and J by 0 bases, with 10 bases between the two germline ends. This CDR3 contains 15 residues. Looked up from germline, CDR1 is GTSNPN and CDR2 is SVGIG (reference sequence). CDR3 in amino acids: CAWMGGSSYNSPLHF. In DNA, the CDR3 is TGTGCCTGGATGGGCGGAAGCTCCTATAATTCACCCCTCCACTTT.

In this sample, this clone turned up many times. The same CDR3 can be traced to other DNA sequences in this sample. The chain employs TRBV5-1 and TRBJ2-3; 8 bases agree with TRBD2. Germline trimming cut 4 bases from V and 3 bases from J; bases unmatched to any gene: 7. This CDR3 has 15 amino acids. CDR1 is SGHRS, CDR2 YFSETQ, per germline. Here the CDR3 reads CASSPGTRGTDTQYF. The CDR3 region has the DNA TGCGCCAGCAGCCCCGGGACTAGAGGAACAGATACGCAGTATTTT.

The CDR3 DNA is TGTGCCAGCAGTCGACAACAAGGACAGGGAACCAAGCAGTACTTC. This encodes CASSRQQGQGTKQYF. The V and J genes are TRBV27 and TRBJ2-7; TRBD1 matches at 8 bases. The CDR3 length is 15 residues. Germline assignment: CDR1 MNHEY and CDR2 SMNVEV (reference sequence). Trimming removed 5 bases from V and 8 bases from J; junction bases left unmatched: 14.

This clone occurred a few times. The chain combines TRBV5-4 with TRBJ2-5, with D unresolved. Trimming took 0 bases from V and 3 from J, leaving 9 bases between them. Germline CDR1 and CDR2: SGHNT and YYREEE (reference sequence). The CDR3 loop spans 14 amino acids. In DNA, the CDR3 is TGTGCCAGCAGCTTGGGTGGCAGCAAAGAGACCCAGTACTTC. This gives the protein CASSLGGSKETQYF.

The V gene is TRBV5-1, the J gene TRBJ2-1; D may be TRBD2 (5 bases). The germline CDR1 and CDR2 sequences are SGHRS and YFSETQ. This CDR3 contains 15 residues. Trimming took 4 bases from V and 0 from J, leaving 11 bases between them. The CDR3 protein is CASSPAGSSYNEQFF. The DNA for the CDR3 is TGCGCCAGCAGCCCAGCTGGGAGCTCCTACAATGAGCAGTTCTTC.